The 19 T cell receptor beta chains listed next were all sequenced from one sample in a study of shared clonotypes between healthy human individuals. TCRdb's copy holds only in-frame clones and misses some; the assay was immunoSEQ multiplex PCR. Of roughly 2.1 million clones in the sample, 90% to 95% were seen once. The naive CD8 fraction comprised CD45RO-negative cells positively selected for CCR7 and excluded terminally differentiated effector memory CD45RA+ cells. The specimen sequenced was naive CD8+ T cells from PBMCs. These receptors were taken from a man between 18 and 29 years old in good health. Some clones in this sample may be carry-over from other donors' samples.

The V gene is TRBV2, the J gene TRBJ1-4; D is undetermined. CDR1 and CDR2 from the germline V gene are SNHLY and FYNNEI. The CDR3 extends over 13 amino acids. Trimming cost V 10 bases and J 2 bases, with 11 bases left between them. The CDR3 bases are TGTGCCATTCTCGGGCGGACTAATGAAAAACTGTTTTTT. Translated, it gives CAILGRTNEKLFF. Full variable domain (outside the CDR3, taken from reference TRBV2 and TRBJ1-4): EPEVTQTPSHQVTQMGQEVILRCVPISNHLYFYWYRQILGQKVEFLVSFYNNEISEKSEIFDDQFSVERPDGSNFTLKIRSTKLEDSAMYFCAILGRTNEKLFFGSGTQLSVL.

On this clone: This sample also contains other DNA sequences that code for the same CDR3. The rearrangement uses TRBV11-2 and TRBJ2-3, with no clear D. Germline CDR1 is SGHAT and CDR2 is FQNNGV. Trimming took off 1 base at V and 6 bases at J, with 14 bases between the two ends. This CDR3 comprises 15 residues. CDR3 nucleotide sequence: TGTGCCAGCAGCTTAGGGGGAAGGGTTGGTGATACGCAGTATTTT. Its protein is CASSLGGRVGDTQYF.

The V gene is TRBV4-1, the J gene TRBJ1-4; D is undetermined. The CDR3 loop spans 16 amino acids. V shed 2 bases and J shed 0 bases, with 10 bases lying between them. Per germline, CDR1 MGHRA and CDR2 YSYEKL. CDR3 in amino acids: CASSQNVIATNEKLFF. In DNA, the CDR3 is TGCGCCAGCAGCCAAAATGTTATTGCAACTAATGAAAAACTGTTTTTT.

V usage is TRBV28 and J usage is TRBJ2-7; D gene uncertain. V was pared by 6 bases and J by 2 bases, with 32 bases between. The germline V gene encodes CDR1 MDHEN and CDR2 SYDVKM. This CDR3 is 20 amino acids long. The CDR3 nucleotides read TGTGCCAGCAGCCCCCTCCTACGGTACATCGTTATCTCGGCAACCTACGAGCAGTACTTC. Amino acid sequence: CASSPLLRYIVISATYEQYF.

A single count supports this clone. The chain is built from TRBV7-9 and TRBJ2-7; 11 bases fit TRBD2. The CDR3 totals 18 residues. CDR1 is SEHNR and CDR2 is FQNEAQ in the germline V gene (reference sequence). V dropped 8 bases and J dropped 2; count of bases not matched to a gene: 17. This CDR3 reads CASDRAVASGRMAYEQYF. Here the CDR3 DNA reads TGTGCCAGCGACAGGGCGGTTGCTAGCGGGAGGATGGCCTACGAGCAGTACTTC.

As to this clone: Other DNA sequences in this sample translate to the same CDR3. The chain employs TRBV9 and TRBJ2-7; possible D gene TRBD2, 5 bases. CDR1 SGDLS and CDR2 YYNGEE come from the germline V gene. V was clipped by 4 bases and J by 0 bases, with 8 bases between them. The CDR3 has 13 residues. CDR3 residues: CASSSGNSYEQYF. The DNA for the CDR3 is TGTGCCAGCAGCTCGGGAAACTCCTACGAGCAGTACTTC.

The chain uses TRBV2 and TRBJ2-1; 7 nucleotides line up with TRBD1. Losses at the gene ends were 5 bases for V and 0 bases for J; bases not matched to a gene: 7. The germline V gene has CDR1 SNHLY and CDR2 FYNNEI. The CDR3 loop spans 16 amino acids. In DNA form, the CDR3 reads TGTGCCAGCAGTTCAAACAGGGACAGCTCCTACAATGAGCAGTTCTTC. It codes for CASSSNRDSSYNEQFF.

In DNA form, the CDR3 reads TGTGCCAGCAGCTCTCACTTCACTAGCGGGAGGACTCTCACAGATACGCAGTATTTT. Protein sequence: CASSSHFTSGRTLTDTQYF. The chain recombines TRBV7-3 with TRBJ2-3, with 12 bases identical to TRBD2. The CDR3 spans 19 residues. Germline-derived CDR1 and CDR2 are SGHTA and FQGTGA. J lost 2 bases, V lost 4 bases, and 13 bases had no gene match. Full variable domain (missing parts from reference TRBV7-3 and TRBJ2-3): GAGVSQTPSNKVTEKGKYVELRCDPISGHTALYWYRQSLGQGPEFLIYFQGTGAADDSGLPNDRFFAVRPEGSVSTLKIQRTERGDSAVYLCASSSHFTSGRTLTDTQYFGPGTRLTVL.

The genes are TRBV1 and TRBJ2-1; the table calls TRBD2, which could not be checked here. TRBV1 corresponds to a pseudogene. The CDR3 length is 13 residues. As DNA, the CDR3 is TGCACCAGCAGCCTCCCGGGACTAGCGGAGGGGTTCTTC. Encoded protein: CTSSLPGLAEGFF.

As regards this clone: Different DNA sequences within this sample yield the same CDR3. The rearrangement joins TRBV5-1 to TRBJ2-1; D may be TRBD1 (5 bases). Germline V lookup: CDR1 SGHRS, CDR2 YFSETQ. This CDR3 has 14 amino acids. Trimming took 0 bases from V and 3 from J, leaving 7 bases between them. CDR3 sequence reads: CASSLGTSYNEQFF. CDR3 bases: TGCGCCAGCAGCTTGGGGACAAGCTACAATGAGCAGTTCTTC.

This clone is a singleton in its sample. The chain links TRBV5-1 to TRBJ2-2; the D gene is possibly TRBD2 (6 bases). V lost 0 bases and J lost 5, with 14 bases in between. The CDR3 length is 16 residues. Per germline, CDR1 SGHRS and CDR2 YFSETQ. CDR3 nucleotides: TGCGCCAGCAGCTTGGCCGGGGGTGGCTTTACCGGGGAGCTGTTTTTT. It translates to CASSLAGGGFTGELFF.

The chain couples TRBV7-9 to TRBJ2-1; 7 nucleotides agree with TRBD2. V shed 5 bases, J shed 0 bases, and the junction held 4 bases outside the gene matches. Looked up from germline, CDR1 is SEHNR and CDR2 is FQNEAQ (reference sequence). The CDR3 length is 15 residues. The CDR3 spells CASSNPSGSYNEQFF. The CDR3 coding sequence is TGTGCCAGCAGCAACCCTAGCGGCTCCTACAATGAGCAGTTCTTC.

V usage is TRBV21-1 and J usage is TRBJ2-1; the table calls TRBD2, which could not be checked here. TRBV21-1 is listed as a pseudogene. The CDR3 contains 19 residues. The CDR3 is CASSKGLAGLYFSYNEQFF. The DNA of the CDR3 is TGTGCCAGCAGCAAGGGACTAGCGGGACTATACTTCTCCTACAATGAGCAGTTCTTC.

CDR3 bases: TGTGCCAGCAGTTATTTAGGGGGCGCGAACACTGAAGCTTTCTTT. Translated: CASSYLGGANTEAFF. The V gene is TRBV6-5, the J gene TRBJ1-1; 7 nucleotides agree with TRBD1. Germline-derived CDR1 and CDR2 are MNHEY and SVGAGI. CDR3 length: 15 amino acids. V gave up 3 bases and J gave up 1 base; unmatched junction bases: 5.

V gene TRBV30 combines with J gene TRBJ2-7, with 9 bases that match TRBD1. Trimming at V came to 5 bases and at J to 5 bases, leaving 7 bases not matched to a gene. Germline CDR1 is GTSNPN and CDR2 is SVGIG (reference sequence). The CDR3 totals 13 residues. CDR3 sequence (DNA): TGTGCCTGGGAACCGGGACAGGGCCACGAGCAGTACTTC. Its translation is CAWEPGQGHEQYF.

The chain recombines TRBV6-5 with TRBJ2-5; 7 positions agree with TRBD1. V shed 0 bases and J 7 bases; nucleotides not matched to a gene: 8. This CDR3 has 15 residues. Germline V CDR1 and CDR2: MNHEY, SVGAGI. The CDR3 DNA is TGTGCCAGCAGTTACTCGAGGACAGGCCTTGGGACCCAGTACTTC. This encodes CASSYSRTGLGTQYF.

The CDR3 nucleotides read TGTGCCAGCACCATCTCGTCGGACCTCATAGAGCAGTTCTTC. It encodes CASTISSDLIEQFF. The V call is TRBV2, the J call TRBJ2-1; D unclear. The CDR3 is 14 amino acids. Germline V gene lookup returns CDR1 SNHLY and CDR2 FYNNEI. Trimming removed 7 bases at V and 10 bases at J, with 20 bases between.

This clone came up a few times. V usage is TRBV19 and J usage is TRBJ1-1; TRBD1 might be the D (5 bases). The germline gives CDR1 LNHDA, CDR2 SQIVND (reference sequence). The CDR3 runs to 14 residues. V was shortened by 7 bases and J by 0 bases, with 12 bases between the two germline ends. Written as DNA, the CDR3 is TGTGCCAGTACACCGGGACTCTTGAACACTGAAGCTTTCTTT. Translating it yields CASTPGLLNTEAFF.

This rearrangement joins TRBV28 to TRBJ2-1, with D perhaps TRBD2 (5 bases). This CDR3 is built from 15 residues. The germline gives CDR1 MDHEN, CDR2 SYDVKM. V was clipped by 5 bases and J by 4 bases, with 15 bases between them. The CDR3 DNA reads as TGTGCCAGCAGTCTACGAGGGATCTTTTACAATGAGCAGTTCTTC. As protein: CASSLRGIFYNEQFF.